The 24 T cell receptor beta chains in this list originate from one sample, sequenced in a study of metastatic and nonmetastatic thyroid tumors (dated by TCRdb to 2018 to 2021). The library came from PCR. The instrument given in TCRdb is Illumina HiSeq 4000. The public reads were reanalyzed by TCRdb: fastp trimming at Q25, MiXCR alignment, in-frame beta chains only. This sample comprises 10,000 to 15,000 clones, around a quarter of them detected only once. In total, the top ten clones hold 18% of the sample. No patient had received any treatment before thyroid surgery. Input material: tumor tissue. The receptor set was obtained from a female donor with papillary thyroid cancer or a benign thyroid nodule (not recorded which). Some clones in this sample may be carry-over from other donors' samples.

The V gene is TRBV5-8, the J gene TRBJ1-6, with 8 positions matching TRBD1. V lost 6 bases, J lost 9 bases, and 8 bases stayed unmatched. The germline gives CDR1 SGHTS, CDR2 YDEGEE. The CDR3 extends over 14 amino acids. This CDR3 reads CASTDGQGSSPLHF. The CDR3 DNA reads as TGTGCCAGCACCGATGGACAGGGCAGTTCACCCCTCCACTTT.

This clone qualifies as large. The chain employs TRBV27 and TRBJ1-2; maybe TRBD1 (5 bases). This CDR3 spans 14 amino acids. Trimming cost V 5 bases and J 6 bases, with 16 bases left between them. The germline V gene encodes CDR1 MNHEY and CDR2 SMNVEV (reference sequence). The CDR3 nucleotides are TGTGCCAGCAGTGCTGCCGACAGCCTGCATGGCTACACCTTC. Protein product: CASSAADSLHGYTF.

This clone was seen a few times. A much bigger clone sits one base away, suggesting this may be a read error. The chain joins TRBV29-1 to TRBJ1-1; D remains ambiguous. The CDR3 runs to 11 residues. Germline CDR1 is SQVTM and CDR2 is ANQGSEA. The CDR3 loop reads CSVEVNTEDFF. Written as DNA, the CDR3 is TGCAGCGTTGAGGTAAACACTGAAGATTTCTTT.

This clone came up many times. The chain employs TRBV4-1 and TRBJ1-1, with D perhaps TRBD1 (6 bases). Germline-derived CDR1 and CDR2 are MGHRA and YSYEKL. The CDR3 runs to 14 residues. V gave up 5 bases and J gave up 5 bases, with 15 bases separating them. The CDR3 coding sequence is TGCGCCAGCAGCAAACCACAGGGTGAGACTGAAGCTTTCTTT. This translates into CASSKPQGETEAFF.

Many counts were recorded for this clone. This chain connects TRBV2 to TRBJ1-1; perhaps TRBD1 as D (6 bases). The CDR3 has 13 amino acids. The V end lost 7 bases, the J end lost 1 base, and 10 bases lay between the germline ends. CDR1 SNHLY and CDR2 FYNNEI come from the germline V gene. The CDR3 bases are TGTGCCAGCAATATACAGGGGAACACTGAAGCTTTCTTT. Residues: CASNIQGNTEAFF.

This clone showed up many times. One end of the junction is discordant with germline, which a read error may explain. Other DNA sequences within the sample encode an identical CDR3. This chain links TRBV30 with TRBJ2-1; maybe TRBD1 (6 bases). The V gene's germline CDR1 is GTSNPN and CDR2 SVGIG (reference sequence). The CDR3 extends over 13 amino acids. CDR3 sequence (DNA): TGTGCCTGGAGTCTGTCAGGGGTCGATGAGCAGCTCTTC. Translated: CAWSLSGVDEQLF.

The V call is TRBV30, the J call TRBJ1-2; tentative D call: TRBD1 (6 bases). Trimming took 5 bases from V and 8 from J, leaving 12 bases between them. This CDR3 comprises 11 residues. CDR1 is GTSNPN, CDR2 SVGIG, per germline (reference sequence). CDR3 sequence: CAWVQGLGYTF. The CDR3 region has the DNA TGTGCCTGGGTACAGGGTCTAGGCTACACCTTC.

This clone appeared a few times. CDR3 in DNA: TGTGCCAGCAGTTTCGGACGGGTTTACAATGAGCAGTTCTTC. Translated: CASSFGRVYNEQFF. The chain uses TRBV27 and TRBJ2-1; D unresolved. Between the trimmed V and J ends, which lost 3 bases and 4 bases, there was a span of 10 bases. The CDR3 has 14 amino acids. CDR1 MNHEY and CDR2 SMNVEV come from the germline V gene (reference sequence).

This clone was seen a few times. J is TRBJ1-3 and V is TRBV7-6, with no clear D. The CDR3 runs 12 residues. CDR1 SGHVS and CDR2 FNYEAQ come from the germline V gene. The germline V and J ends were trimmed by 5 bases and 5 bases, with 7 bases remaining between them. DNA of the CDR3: TGTGCCAGCAGCCCCGACCGAAACACCATATATTTT. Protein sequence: CASSPDRNTIYF.

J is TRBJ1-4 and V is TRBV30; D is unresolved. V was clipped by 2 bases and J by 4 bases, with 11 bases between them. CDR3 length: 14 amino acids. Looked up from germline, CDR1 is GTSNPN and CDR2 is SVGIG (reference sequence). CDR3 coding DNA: TGTGCCTGGAGTCCGGAGAAGAGTAATGAAAAACTGTTTTTT. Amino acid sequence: CAWSPEKSNEKLFF.

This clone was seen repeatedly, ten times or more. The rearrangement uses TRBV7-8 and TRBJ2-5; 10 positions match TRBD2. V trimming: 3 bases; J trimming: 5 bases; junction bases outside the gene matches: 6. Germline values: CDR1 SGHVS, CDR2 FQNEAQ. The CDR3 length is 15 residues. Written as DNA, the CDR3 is TGTGCCAGCAGCTTGAGCGGGGGGGCCTTTGAGACCCAGTACTTC. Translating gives CASSLSGGAFETQYF.

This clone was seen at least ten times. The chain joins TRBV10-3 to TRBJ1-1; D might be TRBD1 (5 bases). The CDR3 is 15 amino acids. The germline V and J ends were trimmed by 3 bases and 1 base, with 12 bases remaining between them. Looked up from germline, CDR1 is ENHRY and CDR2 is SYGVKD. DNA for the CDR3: TGTGCCATCAGTGACTCAGGGATGTGGAACACTGAAGCTTTCTTT. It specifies CAISDSGMWNTEAFF.

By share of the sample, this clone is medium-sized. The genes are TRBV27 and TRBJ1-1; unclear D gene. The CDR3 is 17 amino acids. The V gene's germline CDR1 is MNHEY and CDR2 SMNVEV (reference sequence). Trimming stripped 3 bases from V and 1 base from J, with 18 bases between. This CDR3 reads CASSFFPPRTGNTEAFF. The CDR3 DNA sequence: TGTGCCAGCAGTTTCTTTCCACCCCGGACGGGGAACACTGAAGCTTTCTTT.

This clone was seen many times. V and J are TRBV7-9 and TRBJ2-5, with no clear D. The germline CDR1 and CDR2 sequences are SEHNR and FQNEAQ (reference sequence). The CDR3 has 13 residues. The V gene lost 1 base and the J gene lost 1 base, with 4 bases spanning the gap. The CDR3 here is CASSLGVQETQYF. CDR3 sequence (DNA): TGTGCCAGCAGCTTAGGGGTCCAAGAGACCCAGTACTTC.

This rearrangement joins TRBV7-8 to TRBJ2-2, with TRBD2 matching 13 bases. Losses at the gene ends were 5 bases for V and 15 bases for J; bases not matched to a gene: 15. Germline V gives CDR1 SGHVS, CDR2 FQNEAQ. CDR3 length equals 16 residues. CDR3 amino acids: CASSLGLAGDTGDLFF. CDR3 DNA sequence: TGTGCCAGCAGCCTTGGACTAGCGGGAGACACCGGGGATTTGTTTTTT.

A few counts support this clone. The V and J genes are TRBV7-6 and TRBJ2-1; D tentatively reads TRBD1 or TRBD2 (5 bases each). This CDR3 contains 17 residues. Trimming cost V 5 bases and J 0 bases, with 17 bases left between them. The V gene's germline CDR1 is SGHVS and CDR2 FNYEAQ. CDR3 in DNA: TGTGCCAGCAGCCCGGAGGTGGGGCAGGGCTCCTACAATGAGCAGTTCTTC. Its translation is CASSPEVGQGSYNEQFF.

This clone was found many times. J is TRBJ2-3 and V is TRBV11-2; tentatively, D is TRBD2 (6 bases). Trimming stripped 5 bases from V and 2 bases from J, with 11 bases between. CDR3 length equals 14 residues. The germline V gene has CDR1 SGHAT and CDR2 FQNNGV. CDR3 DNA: TGTGCCAGCAGCCTTGGGGGGAACACAGATACGCAGTATTTT. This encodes CASSLGGNTDTQYF.

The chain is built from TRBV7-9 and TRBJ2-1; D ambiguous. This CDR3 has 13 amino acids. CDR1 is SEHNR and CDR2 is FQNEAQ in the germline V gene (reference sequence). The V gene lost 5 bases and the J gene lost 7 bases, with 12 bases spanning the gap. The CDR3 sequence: CASSLTPANEQFF. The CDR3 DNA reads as TGTGCCAGCAGCCTGACCCCGGCGAATGAGCAGTTCTTC.

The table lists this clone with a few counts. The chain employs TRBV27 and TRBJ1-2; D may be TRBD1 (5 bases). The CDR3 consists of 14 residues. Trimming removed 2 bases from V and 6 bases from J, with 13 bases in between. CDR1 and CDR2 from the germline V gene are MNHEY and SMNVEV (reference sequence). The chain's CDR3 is CASSLEGTRNGYTF. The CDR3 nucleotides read TGTGCCAGCAGTTTAGAAGGGACGAGGAATGGCTACACCTTC.

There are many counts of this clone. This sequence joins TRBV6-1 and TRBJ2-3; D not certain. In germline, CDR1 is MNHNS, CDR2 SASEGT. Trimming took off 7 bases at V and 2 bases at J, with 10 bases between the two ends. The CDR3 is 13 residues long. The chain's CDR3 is CASNPPITDTQYF. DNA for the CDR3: TGTGCCAGCAATCCGCCAATCACAGATACGCAGTATTTT.

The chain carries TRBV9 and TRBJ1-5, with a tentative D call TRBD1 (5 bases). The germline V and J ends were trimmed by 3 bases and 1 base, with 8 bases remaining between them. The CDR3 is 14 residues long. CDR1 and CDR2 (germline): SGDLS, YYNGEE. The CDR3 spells CASSARQSNQPQHF. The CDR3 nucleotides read TGTGCCAGCAGCGCCCGACAGAGCAATCAGCCCCAGCATTTT.

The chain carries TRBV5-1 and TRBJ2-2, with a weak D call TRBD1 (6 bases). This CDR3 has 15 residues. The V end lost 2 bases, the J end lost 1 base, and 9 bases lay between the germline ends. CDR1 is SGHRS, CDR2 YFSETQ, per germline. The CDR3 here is CASSFLGGNTGELFF. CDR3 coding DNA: TGCGCCAGCAGCTTCTTAGGGGGGAACACCGGGGAGCTGTTTTTT.

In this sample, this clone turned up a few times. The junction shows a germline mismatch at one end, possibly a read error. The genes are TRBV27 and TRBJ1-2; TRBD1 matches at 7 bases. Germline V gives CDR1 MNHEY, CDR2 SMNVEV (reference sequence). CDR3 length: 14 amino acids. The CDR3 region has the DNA TGTGCCAGCAGCCGACAGGGTCGGTGGTATGGCTACGCCTTT. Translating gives CASSRQGRWYGYAF.

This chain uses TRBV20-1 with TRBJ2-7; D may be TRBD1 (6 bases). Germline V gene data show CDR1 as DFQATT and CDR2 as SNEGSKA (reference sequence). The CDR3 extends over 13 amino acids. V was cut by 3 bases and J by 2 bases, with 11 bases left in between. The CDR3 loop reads CSASGTLAYEQYF. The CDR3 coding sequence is TGCAGTGCTAGCGGGACACTTGCCTACGAGCAGTACTTC.